A selection of T cell receptor beta chains follows, all from one sample in a study of T-cell reconstitution after alpha-beta-depleted transplantation in children. TCRdb itself ran the PCR reads through MiXCR, one entry per CDR3 protein. The sample holds around 370,000 distinct CDR3 sequences, 10% seen once. The sequencing used PBMCs from the stem cell graft donor, collected from the stem cell graft. The receptors were sampled from a human donor who donated a stem cell graft to a child with acute lymphoblastic leukemia. The conserved cysteine and the conserved F or W are not part of the CDR3 here. Each record gives: CDR3 protein, V gene, clone size, J gene. Only some rows state a clone size, as once, few, many or a class for expanded clones.

ASSGTEMNTEAF TRBV5-5 many TRBJ1-1
ASSYVGGRYNEQF TRBV6-2/TRBV6-3 NA TRBJ2-1
SATGLAGAKTGELF TRBV20-1 few TRBJ2-2
ASSWFRGTTNEKLF TRBV28 NA TRBJ1-4
ASSSHPSYEQY TRBV5-5 NA TRBJ2-7
ASSGASYTDTQY TRBV19 NA TRBJ2-3
ASSLPRETQY TRBV28 NA TRBJ2-5
ASSTDTVAYNEQF TRBV7-7 many TRBJ2-1
ASSFPLLEIQY TRBV12-3/TRBV12-4 few TRBJ2-4
ASTPPGGNYGYT TRBV6-2/TRBV6-3 few TRBJ1-2
ASSLNALDTQY TRBV7-2 many TRBJ2-3
ASSPKSTAETQY TRBV18 many TRBJ2-5
ASSQVATSTDTQY TRBV4-2 few TRBJ2-3
ASSLERTYEQY TRBV7-2 NA TRBJ2-7
ASSFTGQSEKLF TRBV28 NA TRBJ1-4
SAGPSGRGDEQF TRBV20-1 few TRBJ2-1
SVPTGAETQY TRBV29-1 NA TRBJ2-5
AIGLAGENEQF TRBV28 few TRBJ2-1
ASSSTGGTYEQY TRBV7-9 many TRBJ2-7
ASSQEFAGHTQY TRBV4-1 NA TRBJ2-3
ASSLYSPANNEQF TRBV19 NA TRBJ2-1
SATELGMDTEAF TRBV20-1 NA TRBJ1-1
SARLENDNEQF TRBV20-1 NA TRBJ2-1
ASSFSGRAQF TRBV12-3/TRBV12-4 NA TRBJ2-1
ASAQGGDRGTDTQY TRBV9 many TRBJ2-3
ASSATLSYEQY TRBV5-1 many TRBJ2-7
ATNLGAGEQF TRBV19 NA TRBJ2-1
ATRLAGEGTDTQY TRBV28 many TRBJ2-3
ASSLYGVGNTIY TRBV7-2 NA TRBJ1-3
ASSLVFGSMFDEQY TRBV27 NA TRBJ2-7
ASSLDMRHTQY TRBV28 NA TRBJ2-3
ASSLGVGGAGSPLH TRBV7-2 NA TRBJ1-6
ASAEDYTDTQY TRBV7-2 NA TRBJ2-3